The rows below give T cell receptor beta chains drawn from one sample of a study of blood T cell repertoires in COVID-19. The assay was immunoSEQ multiplex PCR, and TCRdb's table has in-frame clones only and misses some. The table lists approximately 200,000 clones, about 91% of them singletons. The specimen was peripheral blood. These receptors all stem from a woman in her twenties or thirties with acute or convalescent COVID-19. Each CDR3 is given with its conserved first and last residue. D genes are given only for firm matches. Size tells how often a clone was seen (once, few, many) or the class of an expanded clone, and some rows leave it out.

J gene,D gene,clone size,V gene,CDR3 DNA,CDR3 protein
TRBJ2-7,-,-,TRBV4-2,TGTGCCAGCAGCCGCACAGGCATGAGCTCCTACGAGCAGTACTTC,CASSRTGMSSYEQYF
TRBJ2-5,-,-,TRBV5-6,TGTGCCAGCAGCTTTCTCCTCACACAACAGGGCAGGGAGACCCAGTACTTC,CASSFLLTQQGRETQYF
TRBJ2-2,TRBD1,-,TRBV7-9,TGTGCCAGCAGCCGACAGGGTGAGACCGGGGAGCTGTTTTTT,CASSRQGETGELFF
TRBJ2-5,-,-,TRBV27,TGTGCCAGCAGGCCAGGCAACCAAGAGACCCAGTACTTC,CASRPGNQETQYF
TRBJ1-1,-,once,TRBV19,TGTGCCAGTAGTATAGATAGAGTCACTGAAGCTTTCTTT,CASSIDRVTEAFF
TRBJ1-1,TRBD1,once,TRBV3-1/TRBV3-2,TGTGCCAGCAGCCAGAGGGACAGGCTCCAGACTGAAGCTTTCTTT,CASSQRDRLQTEAFF
TRBJ1-1,-,-,TRBV12-3/TRBV12-4,TGTGCCAGCAGTTTAGGGCCACAGGTAAAGGCTTTCTTT,CASSLGPQVKAFF
TRBJ2-3,-,once,TRBV3-1/TRBV3-2,TGTGCCAGCAGCCAATCGGGAGCTAGAACAGATACGCAGTATTTT,CASSQSGARTDTQYF
TRBJ2-2,-,-,TRBV2,TGTGCCAGCGTTGAGAGTTTGAACACCGGGGAGCTGTTTTTT,CASVESLNTGELFF
TRBJ2-7,TRBD2,-,TRBV7-8,TGTGCCAGCAGCATTCTCGGGAGGGCTAGCGGGAGACAATTC,CASSILGRASGRQF
TRBJ2-3,-,once,TRBV5-1,TGCGCCAGCAGCTTGACCGCGGGCCCCCGCACAGATACGCAGTATTTT,CASSLTAGPRTDTQYF
TRBJ2-2,TRBD1,-,TRBV9,TGTGCCAGCGCGAGGAACAGGGGGTACGGGGAGCTGTTTTTT,CASARNRGYGELFF
TRBJ1-6,TRBD1,-,TRBV2,TGTGCCAGCGGATTGACAGGGGGCGTATCACCCCTCCACTTT,CASGLTGGVSPLHF
TRBJ1-4,-,-,TRBV19,TGTGCCAGTAGTATAGGTCACAGCGGTCTGTACACAACTAATGAAAAACTGTTTTTT,CASSIGHSGLYTTNEKLFF
TRBJ1-5,-,-,TRBV2,TGTGCCAGCCGGAAGGAGGATAGTACCAATCAGCCCCAGCATTTT,CASRKEDSTNQPQHF
TRBJ1-2,-,-,TRBV28,TGTGCCACCTACGACTTAGCCTTCAGGGGCCCCTATGGCTACACCTTC,CATYDLAFRGPYGYTF
TRBJ2-5,-,-,TRBV5-1,TGCGCCAGCAGCTTTACCGGAGACGGAGAGACCCAGTACTTC,CASSFTGDGETQYF
TRBJ2-7,-,-,TRBV11-2,TGTGCCAGCAGCTTAGTAGAGGAGCTACCCCTATATTTC,CASSLVEELPLYF
TRBJ1-2,-,-,TRBV7-9,TGTGCCAGCAGCTTCAGGACAGATAATGGCTACACCTTC,CASSFRTDNGYTF
TRBJ2-1,TRBD2,-,TRBV19,TGTGCCAGTATGGCGAAAAGCGGGAGTCAAAATGAGCAGTTCTTC,CASMAKSGSQNEQFF
TRBJ2-1,TRBD2,-,TRBV19,TGTGCCAGTAGTATGGTAGCGGGACCACCCTACAATGAGCAGTTCTTC,CASSMVAGPPYNEQFF
TRBJ2-5,-,-,TRBV10-2,TGCGCCAGCAGTGAGTCGTCTCGTCGGGGGACCCAGTACTTC,CASSESSRRGTQYF
TRBJ2-7,TRBD2,-,TRBV5-4,TGTGCCAGCAGCTTGGGCGGGACTAGCGGGAACTCCTACGAGCAGTACTTC,CASSLGGTSGNSYEQYF
TRBJ2-7,TRBD2,once,TRBV19,TGTGCCAGTAGCGGATTAGCGGGAACCTACGAGCAGTACTTC,CASSGLAGTYEQYF
TRBJ1-2,-,-,TRBV6-5,TGTGCCAGCAGATCGAGCGCCTATGGCTACACCTTC,CASRSSAYGYTF
TRBJ2-7,-,-,TRBV7-8,TGTGCCAGCAGCTTAGTGGTGCGGTACGAGCAGTACTTC,CASSLVVRYEQYF
TRBJ2-3,TRBD2,-,TRBV5-1,TGCGCCAGCAGCTTGGGGACTAGCGGCACAGATACGCAGTATTTT,CASSLGTSGTDTQYF